These T cell receptor beta chains were read from a single sample in a study of T cell responses to AZD1222 COVID-19 vaccine. Clones were sequenced by immunoSEQ multiplex PCR, and TCRdb holds only the in-frame ones, with some missing. This table holds tens of thousands of clones, around nine tenths found once. Source: peripheral blood, taken 28 days after the second AZD1222 dose. All receptors derive from an adult who received the AZD1222 COVID-19 vaccine. CDR3s include the opening cysteine and the closing phenylalanine or tryptophan. A D gene is named only where the DNA matches it firmly. Size tells how often a clone was seen (once, few, many) or the class of an expanded clone, and some rows leave it out.

v_gene,d_gene,j_gene,abundance,CDR3aa,CDR3nt
TRBV6-6,-,TRBJ1-3,-,CASSYSTGSSGNTIYF,TGTGCCAGCAGTTACTCGACCGGGAGCTCTGGAAACACCATATATTTT
TRBV7-9,TRBD1,TRBJ2-5,-,CASSSGTGGLETQYF,TGTGCCAGCAGCTCCGGGACAGGGGGCCTGGAGACCCAGTACTTC
TRBV5-1,-,TRBJ1-2,-,CASSLDRPSNYGYTF,TGCGCCAGCAGCTTAGACAGACCATCGAACTATGGCTACACCTTC
TRBV2,-,TRBJ1-1,-,CASSGRRDTEAFF,TGTGCCAGCAGTGGGCGGAGGGACACTGAAGCTTTCTTT
TRBV27,-,TRBJ2-1,-,CASQTLGVPNEQFF,TGTGCCAGCCAAACCCTCGGGGTCCCCAATGAGCAGTTCTTC
TRBV4-2,-,TRBJ2-7,-,CASSQGGVLYEQYF,TGTGCCAGCAGCCAAGGAGGGGTTTTATACGAGCAGTACTTC
TRBV5-1,TRBD1,TRBJ1-4,-,CASSSDGQGNEKLFF,TGCGCCAGCAGCTCCGACGGACAGGGCAACGAAAAACTGTTTTTT
TRBV2,-,TRBJ2-7,-,CASSEYRSSYEQYF,TGTGCCAGCAGTGAATACAGGAGCTCCTACGAGCAGTACTTC
TRBV6-5,TRBD1,TRBJ1-2,once,CASRNNRGGYGYTF,TGTGCCAGCAGGAACAACAGGGGTGGCTATGGCTACACCTTC
TRBV5-1,-,TRBJ2-5,-,CASSYQETQYF,TGCGCCAGCAGTTACCAAGAGACCCAGTACTTC
TRBV9,-,TRBJ2-7,-,CASSVARASYEQYF,TGTGCCAGCAGCGTAGCCAGGGCGTCCTACGAGCAGTACTTC
TRBV7-9,TRBD1,TRBJ2-7,-,CASSPRQGGHEQYF,TGTGCCAGCAGCCCCAGACAGGGGGGCCACGAGCAGTACTTC
TRBV4-1,-,TRBJ2-7,-,CASSQDRALTYEQYF,TGCGCCAGCAGCCAAGACAGGGCGCTCACCTACGAGCAGTACTTC
TRBV5-1,TRBD1,TRBJ2-7,-,CASSLAGDRGLEQYF,TGCGCCAGCAGCTTGGCAGGGGACAGGGGGCTCGAGCAGTACTTC
TRBV6-2/TRBV6-3,TRBD1,TRBJ1-1,once,CASSYWTGLNTEAFF,TGTGCCAGCAGTTACTGGACAGGGTTGAACACTGAAGCTTTCTTT
TRBV19,TRBD1,TRBJ1-4,-,CASRGDRVTTNEKLFF,TGTGCCAGTAGAGGGGACAGGGTAACAACTAATGAAAAACTGTTTTTT
TRBV10-3,-,TRBJ2-1,-,CAISDVGSSYNEQFF,TGTGCCATCAGTGATGTGGGGAGCTCCTACAATGAGCAGTTCTTC
TRBV5-4,-,TRBJ2-7,few,CASSRDNSYEQYF,TGTGCCAGCAGCCGCGACAACTCCTACGAGCAGTACTTC
TRBV11-2,-,TRBJ2-7,-,CASSLDGAGTYEQYF,TGTGCCAGCAGCTTAGATGGGGCGGGAACCTACGAGCAGTACTTC
TRBV27,-,TRBJ2-3,once,CASSRDGDTQYF,TGTGCCAGCAGCCGGGACGGAGATACGCAGTATTTT
TRBV7-6,-,TRBJ1-5,-,CASSPEAGPNQPQHF,TGTGCCAGCAGCCCAGAGGCGGGTCCCAATCAGCCCCAGCATTTT
TRBV7-9,-,TRBJ2-7,few,CASSSSHRDYEQYF,TGTGCCAGCAGCTCGTCTCACCGGGACTACGAGCAGTACTTC
TRBV19,TRBD2,TRBJ2-7,once,CASGEPGGYFYEQYF,TGTGCCAGTGGGGAGCCGGGGGGTTACTTCTACGAGCAGTACTTC
TRBV5-1,TRBD1,TRBJ1-2,once,CASSFGQGLFHYGYTF,TGCGCCAGCAGCTTTGGACAGGGCCTTTTCCACTATGGCTACACCTTC
TRBV3-1/TRBV3-2,-,TRBJ1-4,-,CASSRTEDEDEKLFF,TGTGCCAGCAGCCGGACGGAAGATGAGGATGAAAAACTGTTTTTT
TRBV21-1,-,TRBJ1-1,-,CASSKGLGRGQDTEAFF,TGTGCCAGCAGCAAAGGATTGGGCAGGGGGCAAGACACTGAAGCTTTCTTT
TRBV10-3,-,TRBJ2-7,-,CAISGEQGYEQYF,TGTGCCATCAGTGGGGAACAGGGCTACGAGCAGTACTTC
TRBV7-8,-,TRBJ2-6,-,CASSLRWAGSSGWANVLTF,TGTGCCAGCAGCTTAAGGTGGGCGGGGTCCTCTGGCTGGGCCAACGTCCTGACTTTC
TRBV2,TRBD1,TRBJ1-4,few,CASTVGTGVEKLFF,TGTGCCAGCACCGTGGGGACAGGGGTTGAAAAACTGTTTTTT
TRBV11-1,-,TRBJ1-3,-,CASSRQGSLGNTIYF,TGTGCCAGCAGCCGCCAGGGGAGTCTGGGAAACACCATATATTTT
TRBV19,-,TRBJ1-5,-,CASSKGGPRTSLNQPQHF,TGTGCCAGTAGTAAGGGAGGCCCACGAACCTCCCTCAATCAGCCCCAGCATTTT
TRBV13,TRBD1,TRBJ2-3,-,CASSFGQVTDTQYF,TGTGCCAGCAGCTTCGGACAGGTTACAGATACGCAGTATTTT
TRBV7-2,-,TRBJ1-1,-,CASSARTSNTEAFF,TGTGCCAGCTCAGCAAGGACATCGAACACTGAAGCTTTCTTT
TRBV21-1,-,TRBJ1-1,-,CASSILTVYEAFF,TGTGCCAGCAGCATACTGACAGTTTATGAAGCTTTCTTT
TRBV15,-,TRBJ1-3,-,CAATAGGPNPLAGNTIYF,TGTGCCGCCACCGCGGGGGGGCCGAATCCTTTGGCTGGAAACACCATATATTTT
TRBV29-1,TRBD1,TRBJ2-7,-,CSARQGSPYEQYF,TGCAGCGCCCGACAGGGATCTCCCTACGAGCAGTACTTC
TRBV7-2,TRBD2,TRBJ2-3,few,CASSWGLDQNTQYF,TGTGCCAGCAGCTGGGGACTAGATCAGAATACGCAGTATTTT
TRBV27,TRBD1,TRBJ1-5,-,CASRQKWDRVNNQPQHF,TGTGCCAGCAGACAGAAGTGGGACAGGGTCAATAATCAGCCCCAGCATTTT
TRBV9,TRBD2,TRBJ2-5,-,CASSVSGGTQETQYF,TGTGCCAGCAGCGTATCCGGGGGGACCCAAGAGACCCAGTACTTC
TRBV11-1,-,TRBJ1-6,-,CASSGTAFGSPLHF,TGTGCCAGCAGCGGGACGGCATTCGGTTCACCCCTCCACTTT
TRBV19,TRBD1,TRBJ1-5,-,CASSPTGGPNQPQHF,TGTGCCAGTAGCCCGACAGGGGGCCCCAATCAGCCCCAGCATTTT
TRBV7-8,-,TRBJ2-1,-,CASSPRNEQFF,TGTGCCAGCAGCCCTCGCAATGAGCAGTTCTTC
TRBV7-3,-,TRBJ1-1,-,CASSLYRVNTEAFF,TGTGCCAGCAGCTTATATAGGGTGAACACTGAAGCTTTCTTT
TRBV7-3,TRBD1,TRBJ2-5,-,CASSPTGTGLAETQYF,TGTGCCAGCAGCCCGACCGGGACAGGCTTAGCAGAGACCCAGTACTTC
TRBV5-4,TRBD1,TRBJ2-7,-,CASSSGTGDYEQYF,TGTGCCAGCAGCTCCGGGACAGGCGACTACGAGCAGTACTTC
TRBV9,TRBD1,TRBJ1-6,-,CASSVDGGQGNSPLHF,TGTGCCAGCAGCGTAGATGGTGGACAGGGAAATTCACCCCTCCACTTT
TRBV19,TRBD2,TRBJ2-2,-,CASSSRDGRTGELFF,TGTGCCAGTAGTTCCCGGGACGGGAGGACCGGGGAGCTGTTTTTT
TRBV2,TRBD1,TRBJ1-5,-,CASSSNRGNQPQHF,TGTGCCAGCAGTTCGAACAGGGGTAATCAGCCCCAGCATTTT
TRBV2,-,TRBJ2-5,-,CASRDALLKRNAQETQYF,TGTGCCAGCAGAGACGCTCTACTTAAGCGGAATGCACAAGAGACCCAGTACTTC
TRBV7-9,-,TRBJ1-2,-,CASSFSGDPGYTF,TGTGCCAGCAGCTTTTCAGGGGATCCTGGCTACACCTTC